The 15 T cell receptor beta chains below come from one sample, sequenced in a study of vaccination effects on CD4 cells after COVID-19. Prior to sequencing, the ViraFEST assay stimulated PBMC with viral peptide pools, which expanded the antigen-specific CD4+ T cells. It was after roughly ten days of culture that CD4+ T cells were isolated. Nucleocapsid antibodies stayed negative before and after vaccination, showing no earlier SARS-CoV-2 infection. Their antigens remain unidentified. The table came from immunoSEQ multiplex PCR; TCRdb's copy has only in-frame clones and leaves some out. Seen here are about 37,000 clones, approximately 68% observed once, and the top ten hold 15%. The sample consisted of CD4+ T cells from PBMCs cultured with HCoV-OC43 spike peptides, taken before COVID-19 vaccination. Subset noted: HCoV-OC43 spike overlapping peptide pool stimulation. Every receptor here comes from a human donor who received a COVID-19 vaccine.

CDR3 nucleotide sequence: TGTGCCAGCAGTGAAAGGAACACCTATCAGCCCCAGCATTTT. Translation: CASSERNTYQPQHF. The chain carries TRBV6-1 and TRBJ1-5, with D uncertain. Deletions cut 2 bases from V and 5 bases from J, with 10 bases between. The CDR3 has 14 amino acids. Germline CDR1 MNHNS, CDR2 SASEGT.

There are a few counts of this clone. For the CDR3, the DNA is TGCGCCAGCAGTGAGGGGGGGTTCAATAATTCACCCCTCCACTTT. It is translated as CASSEGGFNNSPLHF. V gene TRBV10-2 combines with J gene TRBJ1-6; weak D call: TRBD1 (5 bases). Trimming shortened V by 2 bases and J by 5 bases, and 10 bases separated the two germline ends. Germline CDR1 reads WSHSY; CDR2 reads SAAADI. The CDR3 length is 15 residues.

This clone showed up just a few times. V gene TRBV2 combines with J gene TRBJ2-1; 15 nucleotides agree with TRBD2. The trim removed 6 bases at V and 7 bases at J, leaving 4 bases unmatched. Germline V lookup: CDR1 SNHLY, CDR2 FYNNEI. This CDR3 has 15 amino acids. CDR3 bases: TGTGCCAGCAGCGGGACTAGCGGGAGGCGGAATGAGCAGTTCTTC. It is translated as CASSGTSGRRNEQFF.

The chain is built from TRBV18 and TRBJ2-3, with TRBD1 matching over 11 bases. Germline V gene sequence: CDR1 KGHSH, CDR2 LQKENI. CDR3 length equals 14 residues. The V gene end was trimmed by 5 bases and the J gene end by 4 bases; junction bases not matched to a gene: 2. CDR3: CASSRTGGSDTQYF. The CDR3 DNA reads TGTGCCAGCTCAAGGACAGGGGGCTCAGATACGCAGTATTTT. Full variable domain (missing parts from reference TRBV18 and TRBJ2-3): NAGVMQNPRHLVRRRGQEARLRCSPMKGHSHVYWYRQLPEEGLKFMVYLQKENIIDESGMPKERFSAEFPKEGPSILRIQQVVRGDSAAYFCASSRTGGSDTQYFGPGTRLTVL.

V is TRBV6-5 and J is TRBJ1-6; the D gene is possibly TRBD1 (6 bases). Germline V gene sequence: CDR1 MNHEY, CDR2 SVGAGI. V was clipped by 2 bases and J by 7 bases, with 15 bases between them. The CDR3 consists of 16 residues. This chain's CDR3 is CASSYLITGPNSPLHF. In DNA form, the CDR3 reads TGTGCCAGCAGTTACCTCATCACAGGGCCGAATTCACCCCTCCACTTT.

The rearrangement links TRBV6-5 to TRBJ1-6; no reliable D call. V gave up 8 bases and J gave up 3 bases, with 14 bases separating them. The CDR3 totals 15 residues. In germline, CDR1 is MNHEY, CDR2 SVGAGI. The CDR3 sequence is CASQAEGIYNSPLHF. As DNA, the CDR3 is TGTGCCAGCCAGGCGGAAGGGATCTATAATTCACCCCTCCACTTT.

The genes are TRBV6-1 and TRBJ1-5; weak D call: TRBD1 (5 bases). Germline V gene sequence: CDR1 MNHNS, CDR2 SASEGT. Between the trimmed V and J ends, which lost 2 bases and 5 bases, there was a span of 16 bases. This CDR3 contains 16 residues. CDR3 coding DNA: TGTGCCAGCAGTGAAACCCCAGGGCAGGCCTATCAGCCCCAGCATTTT. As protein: CASSETPGQAYQPQHF.

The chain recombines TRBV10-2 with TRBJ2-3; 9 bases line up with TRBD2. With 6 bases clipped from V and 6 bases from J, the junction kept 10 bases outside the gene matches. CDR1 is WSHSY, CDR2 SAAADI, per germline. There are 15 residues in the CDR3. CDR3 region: CASSVGTSIWDTQYF. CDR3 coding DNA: TGCGCCAGCAGCGTAGGGACTAGCATTTGGGATACGCAGTATTTT.

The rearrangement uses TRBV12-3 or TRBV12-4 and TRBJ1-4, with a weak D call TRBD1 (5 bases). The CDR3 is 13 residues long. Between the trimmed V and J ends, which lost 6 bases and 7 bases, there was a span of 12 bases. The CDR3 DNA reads TGTGCCAGCAGCATACGGGACGGTGAAAAACTGTTTTTT. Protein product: CASSIRDGEKLFF.

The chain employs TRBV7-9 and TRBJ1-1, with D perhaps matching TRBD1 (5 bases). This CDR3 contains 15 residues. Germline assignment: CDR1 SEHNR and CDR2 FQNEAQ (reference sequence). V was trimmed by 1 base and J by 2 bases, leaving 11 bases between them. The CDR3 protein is CASSLEGVGNTEAFF. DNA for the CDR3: TGTGCCAGCAGCTTAGAAGGGGTCGGTAACACTGAAGCTTTCTTT. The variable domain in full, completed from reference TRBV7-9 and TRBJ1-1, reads DTGVSQNPRHKITKRGQNVTFRCDPISEHNRLYWYRQTLGQGPEFLTYFQNEAQLEKSRLLSDRFSAERPKGSFSTLEIQRTEQGDSAMYLCASSLEGVGNTEAFFGQGTRLTVV.

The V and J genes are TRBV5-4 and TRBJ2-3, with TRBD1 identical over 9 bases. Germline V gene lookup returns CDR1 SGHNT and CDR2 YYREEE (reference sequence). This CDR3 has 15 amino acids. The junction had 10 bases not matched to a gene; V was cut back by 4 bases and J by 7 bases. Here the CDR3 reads CASSREQGALNTQYF. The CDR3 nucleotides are TGTGCCAGCAGCCGCGAACAGGGGGCATTAAATACGCAGTATTTT.

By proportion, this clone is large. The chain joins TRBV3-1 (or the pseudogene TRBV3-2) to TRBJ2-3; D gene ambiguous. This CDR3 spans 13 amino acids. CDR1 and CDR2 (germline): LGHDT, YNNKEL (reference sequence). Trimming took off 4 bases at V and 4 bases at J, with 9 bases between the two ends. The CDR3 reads CASSPINADTQYF. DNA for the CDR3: TGTGCCAGCAGCCCCATTAACGCAGATACGCAGTATTTT.

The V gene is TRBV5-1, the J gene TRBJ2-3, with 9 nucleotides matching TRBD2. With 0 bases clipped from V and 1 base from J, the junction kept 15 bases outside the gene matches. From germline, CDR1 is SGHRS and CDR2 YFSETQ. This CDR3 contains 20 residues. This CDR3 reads CASSLAATSGLITRTDTQYF. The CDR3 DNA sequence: TGCGCCAGCAGCTTGGCTGCGACTAGCGGCTTGATTACCCGCACAGATACGCAGTATTTT.

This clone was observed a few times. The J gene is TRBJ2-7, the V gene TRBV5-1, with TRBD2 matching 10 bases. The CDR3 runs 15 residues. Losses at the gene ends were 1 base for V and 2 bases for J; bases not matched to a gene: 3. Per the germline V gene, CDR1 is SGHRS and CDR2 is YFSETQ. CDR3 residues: CASSLSTSGTYEQYF. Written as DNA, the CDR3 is TGCGCCAGCAGCTTGTCCACTAGCGGGACCTACGAGCAGTACTTC. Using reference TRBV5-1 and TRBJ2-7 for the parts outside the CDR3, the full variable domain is KAGVTQTPRYLIKTRGQQVTLSCSPISGHRSVSWYQQTPGQGLQFLFEYFSETQRNKGNFPGRFSGRQFSNSRSEMNVSTLELGDSALYLCASSLSTSGTYEQYFGPGTRLTVT.

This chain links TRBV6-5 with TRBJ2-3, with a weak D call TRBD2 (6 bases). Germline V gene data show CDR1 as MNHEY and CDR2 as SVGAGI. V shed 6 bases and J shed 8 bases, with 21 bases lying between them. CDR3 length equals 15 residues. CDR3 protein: CASRGFLTSPGTQYF. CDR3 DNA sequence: TGTGCCAGCAGAGGCTTTCTAACTAGCCCTGGTACGCAGTATTTT.